This TCR beta chain emerged from a study of blood T cell repertoires in COVID-19. Study context: The samples span acute and convalescent COVID-19 from the United States, Italy and Spain.

This clone was observed once. Here immunoSEQ multiplex PCR was the method, and the copy in TCRdb shows in-frame clones only, minus some. In the table there are fewer than 200,000 clones, around 87% of which are singletons. This CDR3 has 11 residues. The germline CDR1 and CDR2 sequences are SNHLY and FYNNEI. V was pared by 7 bases and J by 5 bases, with 8 bases between. What was sequenced was peripheral blood. The TCR sequence derives from a man aged 40-55 years with active or convalescent COVID-19. The V and J genes are TRBV2 and TRBJ1-2; D unresolved. CDR3 bases: TGTGCCAGCAACCGTCTATATGGCTACACCTTC. It yields the protein CASNRLYGYTF.